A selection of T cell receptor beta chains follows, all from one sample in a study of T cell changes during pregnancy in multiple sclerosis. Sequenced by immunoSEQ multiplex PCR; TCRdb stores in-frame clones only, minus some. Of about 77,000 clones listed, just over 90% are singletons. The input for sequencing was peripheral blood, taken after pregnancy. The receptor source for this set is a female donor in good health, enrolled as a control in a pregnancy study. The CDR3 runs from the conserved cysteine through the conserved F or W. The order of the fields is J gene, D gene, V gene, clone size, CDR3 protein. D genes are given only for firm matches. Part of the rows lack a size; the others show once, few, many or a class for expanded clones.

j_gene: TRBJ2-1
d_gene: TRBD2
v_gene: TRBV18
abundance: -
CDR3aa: CASSPPVASGPDNEQFF

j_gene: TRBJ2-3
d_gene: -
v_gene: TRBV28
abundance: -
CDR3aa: CASSVGGDTDTQYF

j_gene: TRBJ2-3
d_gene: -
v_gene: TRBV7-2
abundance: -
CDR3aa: CASSFGGLGPSSTDTQYF

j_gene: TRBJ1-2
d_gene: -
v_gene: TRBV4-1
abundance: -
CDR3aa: CASSQVGRRYGYTF

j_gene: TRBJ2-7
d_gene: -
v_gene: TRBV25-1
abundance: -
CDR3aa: CASSDSFYYEQYF

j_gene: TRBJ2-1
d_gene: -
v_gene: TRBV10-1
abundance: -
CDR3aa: CASSESWDTSPAEQFF

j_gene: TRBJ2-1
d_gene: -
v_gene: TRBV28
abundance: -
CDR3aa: CASSFQGTLGDEQFF

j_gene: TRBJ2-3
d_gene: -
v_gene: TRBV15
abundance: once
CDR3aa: CATSRDGAGYTDTQYF

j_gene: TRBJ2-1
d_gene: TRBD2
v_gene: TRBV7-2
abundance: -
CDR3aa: CASSLASGRFGEQFF

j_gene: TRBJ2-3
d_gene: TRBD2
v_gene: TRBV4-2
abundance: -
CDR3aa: CASTPVGGGATDTQYF

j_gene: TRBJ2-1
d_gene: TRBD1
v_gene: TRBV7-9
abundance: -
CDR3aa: CASSSGTGGFFSYNEQFF

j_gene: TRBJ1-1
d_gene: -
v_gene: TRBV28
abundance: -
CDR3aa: CASSFPGARDTEAFF

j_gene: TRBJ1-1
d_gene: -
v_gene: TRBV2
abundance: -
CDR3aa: CASSSEVLGTEAFF

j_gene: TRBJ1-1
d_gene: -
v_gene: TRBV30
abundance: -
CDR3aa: CAWRPGVSTEAFF

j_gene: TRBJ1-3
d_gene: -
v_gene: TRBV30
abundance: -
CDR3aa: CAWGRDSGNTIYF

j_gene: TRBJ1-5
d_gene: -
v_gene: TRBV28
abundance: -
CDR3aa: CASSRFGGGQPQHF

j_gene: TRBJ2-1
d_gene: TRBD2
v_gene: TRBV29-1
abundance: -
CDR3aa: CSAQTSGRAYNEQFF

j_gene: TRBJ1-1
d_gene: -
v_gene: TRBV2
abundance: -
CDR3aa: CASSPRWGRTEAFF

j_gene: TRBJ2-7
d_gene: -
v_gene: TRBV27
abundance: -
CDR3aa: CASSSPGLKTYEQYF